This T cell receptor beta chain was recorded in a study of blood T cell repertoires in COVID-19. Turning to the study itself: From the United States, Italy and Spain came samples of acute and convalescent COVID-19. T cells, B-cell-depleted T cells, or PBMCs supplied cDNA or gDNA.

Methods used by the authors: Reference gene primers were amplified, and this amplification served to estimate nucleated cell counts. Libraries were prepared by immunoSEQ multiplex PCR; TCRdb keeps only in-frame clonotypes and omits some of them. V and J calls and clone size are given by that table; D and trimming were obtained from the DNA. The sample yields some 170,000 clones, about 91% seen once. Deletions cut 4 bases from V and 5 bases from J, with 11 bases between. Germline V gene data show CDR1 as MNHEY and CDR2 as SMNVEV (reference sequence). The CDR3 length is 13 residues. What was sequenced was peripheral blood. This chain uses TRBV27 with TRBJ1-1, with D perhaps matching TRBD1 (6 bases). The origin of this receptor is a woman in her sixties who had recovered from COVID-19. The CDR3 DNA reads TGTGCCAGCAGTTCTCAGGGGTGGACTGAAGCTTTCTTT. Translating gives CASSSQGWTEAFF.